This TCR beta chain was obtained from a study of shared clonotypes between healthy human individuals. Study-level background: CD4 naive and memory got three plates each, CD8 naive two, CD8 memory one.

The repertoire was sequenced with immunoSEQ multiplex PCR; TCRdb's copy has only in-frame clones and lacks some. The repertoire has over 850,000 clones, more than 75% of them found once; the top ten carry roughly 0.55%. Memory CD4+ cells were the fraction left after CD45RA+ naive selection. Overall study results and limits: Generation probabilities of non-shared clonotypes were lower (relative to those shared by all four donors). Some naive CD4 clonotypes, around 4.7%, turned up in common across several donors.

This clone has a count of ten or more. The antigen remains unidentified. Other DNA sequences from this sample encode an identical CDR3 as well. Per the germline V gene, CDR1 is LGHNA and CDR2 is YNFKEQ. This CDR3 is 15 amino acids long. V lost 0 bases and J lost 9, with 15 bases in between. Sequences were obtained from memory CD4+ T cells from PBMCs. The subset was: CD45RA-negative fraction. This clonotype originated in a man younger than 30 in good health. Some clones in this sample may be carry-over from other donors' samples. This chain joins TRBV4-2 and TRBJ2-1; D assignment may be TRBD1 or TRBD2 (6 bases each). CDR3 coding DNA: TGTGCCAGCAGCCAAGACCGGGACGGGGGCGGTGAGCAGTTCTTC. It specifies CASSQDRDGGGEQFF.